This T cell receptor (beta chain) appears in the sequencing data of a study of radiation and T cells in renal cell carcinoma. Study summary: Nephrectomy followed 15 Gy stereotactic body radiation by 4 weeks.

The CDR3 totals 13 residues. The V gene lost 4 bases and the J gene lost 6 bases, with 8 bases spanning the gap. The germline gives CDR1 SGHRS, CDR2 YFSETQ. Documented time point: baseline pretreatment blood. Noted treatment: 15 Gy SBRT to primary tumor, nephrectomy 4 weeks later. This renal cell carcinoma was of the clear cell type. Libraries were prepared by immunoSEQ multiplex PCR; TCRdb keeps only in-frame clonotypes and omits some of them. The sample records some 110,000 clones, roughly 80% being singletons. Study observations and caveats: In blood, top tumor clones expanded by 2 weeks, shrinking by 4.

This clone was found once. Its antigen is currently unknown. The gene calls are TRBV5-1 and TRBJ1-6; no definite D call. This material consisted of blood, taken from a patient whose treatment included radiotherapy and nephrectomy. This sequence originates from a woman in her sixties or seventies with renal cell carcinoma. The CDR3 DNA is TGCGCCAGCAGCCAATACGGTAATTCACCCCTCCACTTT. This gives the protein CASSQYGNSPLHF.